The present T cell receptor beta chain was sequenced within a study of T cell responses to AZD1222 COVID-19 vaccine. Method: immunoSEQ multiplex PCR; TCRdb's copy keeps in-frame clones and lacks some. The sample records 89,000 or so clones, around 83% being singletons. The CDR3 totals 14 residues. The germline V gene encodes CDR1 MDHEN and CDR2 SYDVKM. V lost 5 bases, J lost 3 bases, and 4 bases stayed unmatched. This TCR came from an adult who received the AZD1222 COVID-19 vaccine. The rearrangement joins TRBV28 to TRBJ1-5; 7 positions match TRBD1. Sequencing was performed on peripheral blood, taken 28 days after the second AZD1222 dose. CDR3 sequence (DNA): TGTGCCAGCAGTATGGGACAGTTCAATCAGCCCCAGCATTTT. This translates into CASSMGQFNQPQHF.